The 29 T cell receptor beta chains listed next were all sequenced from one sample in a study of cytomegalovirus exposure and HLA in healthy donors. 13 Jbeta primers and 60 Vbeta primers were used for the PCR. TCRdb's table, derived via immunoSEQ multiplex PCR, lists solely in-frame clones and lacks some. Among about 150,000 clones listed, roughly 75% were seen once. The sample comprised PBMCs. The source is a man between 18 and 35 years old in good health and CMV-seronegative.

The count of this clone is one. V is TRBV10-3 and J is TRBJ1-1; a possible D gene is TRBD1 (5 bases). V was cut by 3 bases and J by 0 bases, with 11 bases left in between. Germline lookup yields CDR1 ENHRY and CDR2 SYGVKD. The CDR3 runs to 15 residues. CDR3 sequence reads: CAISDFRGMNTEAFF. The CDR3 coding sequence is TGTGCCATCAGTGATTTTCGGGGGATGAACACTGAAGCTTTCTTT.

CDR3 nucleotides: TGTGCCAGCAGCGAACTGCGGGGACAGGATGCTTTCTTT. Amino acids: CASSELRGQDAFF. This rearrangement joins TRBV6-1 to TRBJ1-1; 8 positions match TRBD1. J lost 11 bases, V lost 6 bases, and 11 bases had no gene match. The CDR3 length is 13 residues. The germline V gene has CDR1 MNHNS and CDR2 SASEGT.

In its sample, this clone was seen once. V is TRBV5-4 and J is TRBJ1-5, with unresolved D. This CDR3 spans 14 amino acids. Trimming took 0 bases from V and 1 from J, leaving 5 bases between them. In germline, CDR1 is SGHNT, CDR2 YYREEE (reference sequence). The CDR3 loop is CASSLAGSNQPQHF. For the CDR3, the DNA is TGTGCCAGCAGCTTGGCCGGGAGCAATCAGCCCCAGCATTTT.

In nucleotides, the CDR3 is TGCGCCAGCAGCCAAGACCGGACACTGGCCCAGACCCAGTACTTC. This codes for CASSQDRTLAQTQYF. The chain has TRBV4-3 and TRBJ2-5; possible D gene TRBD1, 5 bases. The CDR3 is made up of 15 amino acids. The V end lost 0 bases, the J end lost 6 bases, and 14 bases lay between the germline ends. CDR1 and CDR2 (germline): LGHNA, YSLEER.

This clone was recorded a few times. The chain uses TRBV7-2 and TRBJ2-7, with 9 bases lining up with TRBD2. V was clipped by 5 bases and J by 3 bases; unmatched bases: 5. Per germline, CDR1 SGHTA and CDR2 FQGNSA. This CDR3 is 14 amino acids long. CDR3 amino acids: CASSRSGSGYEQYF. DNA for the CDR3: TGTGCCAGCAGCCGTAGCGGGAGTGGCTACGAGCAGTACTTC.

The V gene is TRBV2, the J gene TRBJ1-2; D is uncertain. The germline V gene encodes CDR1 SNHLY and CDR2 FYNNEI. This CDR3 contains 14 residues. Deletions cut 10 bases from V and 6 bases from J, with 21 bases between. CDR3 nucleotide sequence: TGTGCCATCATGCGGCGGGTGGCTGTAGATGGCTACACCTTC. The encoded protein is CAIMRRVAVDGYTF.

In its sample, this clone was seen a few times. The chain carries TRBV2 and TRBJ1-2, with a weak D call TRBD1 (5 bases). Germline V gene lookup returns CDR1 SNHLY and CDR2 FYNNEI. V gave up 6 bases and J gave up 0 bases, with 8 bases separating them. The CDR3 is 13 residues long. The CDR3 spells CASRQETNYGYTF. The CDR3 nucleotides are TGTGCCAGCAGACAGGAGACTAACTATGGCTACACCTTC.

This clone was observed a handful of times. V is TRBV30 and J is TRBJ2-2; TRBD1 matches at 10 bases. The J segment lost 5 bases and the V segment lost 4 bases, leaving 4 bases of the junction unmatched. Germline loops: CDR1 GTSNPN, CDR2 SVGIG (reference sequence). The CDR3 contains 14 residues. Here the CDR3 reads CAWKGTGDTGELFF. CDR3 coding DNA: TGTGCCTGGAAGGGGACAGGGGATACCGGGGAGCTGTTTTTT.

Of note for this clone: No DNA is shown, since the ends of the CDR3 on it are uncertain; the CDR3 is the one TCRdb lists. The chain's CDR3 is CASTFGTGAEETFF. V and J are TRBV7-9 and TRBJ1-1; TRBD1, the table's D call, lacks a check against the DNA. Germline lookup yields CDR1 SEHNR and CDR2 FQNEAQ (reference sequence). Counting both end residues, the CDR3 totals 14 amino acids.

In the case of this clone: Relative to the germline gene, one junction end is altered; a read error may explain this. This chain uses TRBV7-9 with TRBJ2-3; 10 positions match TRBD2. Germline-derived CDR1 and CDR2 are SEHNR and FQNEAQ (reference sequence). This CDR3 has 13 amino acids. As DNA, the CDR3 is TGTTCCAGCGGGGGGGGGAGCACAGATACGCAGTATTTT. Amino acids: CSSGGGSTDTQYF.

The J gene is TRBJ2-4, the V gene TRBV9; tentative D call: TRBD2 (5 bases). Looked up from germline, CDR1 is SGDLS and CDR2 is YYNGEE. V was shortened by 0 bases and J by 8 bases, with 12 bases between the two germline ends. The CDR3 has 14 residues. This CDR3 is CASSVEQERDIQYF. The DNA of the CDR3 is TGTGCCAGCAGCGTAGAGCAGGAGAGGGACATTCAGTACTTC.

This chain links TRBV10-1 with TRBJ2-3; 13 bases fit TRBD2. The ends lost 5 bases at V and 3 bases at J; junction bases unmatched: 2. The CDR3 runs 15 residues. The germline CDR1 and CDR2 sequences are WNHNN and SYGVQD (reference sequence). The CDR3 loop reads CASSSTSGGTDTQYF. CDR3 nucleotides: TGCGCCAGCAGTTCGACTAGCGGGGGGACAGATACGCAGTATTTT.

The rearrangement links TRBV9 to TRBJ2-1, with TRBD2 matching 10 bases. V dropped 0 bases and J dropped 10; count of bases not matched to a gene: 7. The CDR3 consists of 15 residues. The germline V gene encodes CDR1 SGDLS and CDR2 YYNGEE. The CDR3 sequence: CASSVGLAGGLEQFF. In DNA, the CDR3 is TGTGCCAGCAGCGTAGGATTAGCGGGAGGCCTCGAGCAGTTCTTC.

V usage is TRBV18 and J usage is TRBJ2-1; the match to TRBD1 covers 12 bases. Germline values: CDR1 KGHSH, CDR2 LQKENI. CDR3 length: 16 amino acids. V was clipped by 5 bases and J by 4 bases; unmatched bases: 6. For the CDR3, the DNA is TGTGCCAGCTCAGATCCGGGACAGGGGGCTTACAATGAGCAGTTCTTC. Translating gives CASSDPGQGAYNEQFF.

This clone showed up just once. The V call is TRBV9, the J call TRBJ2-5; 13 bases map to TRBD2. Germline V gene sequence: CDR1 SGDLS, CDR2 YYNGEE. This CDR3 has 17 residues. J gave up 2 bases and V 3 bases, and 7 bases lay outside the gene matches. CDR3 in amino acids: CASSGLAGGYNQETQYF. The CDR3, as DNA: TGTGCCAGCAGCGGACTAGCGGGAGGCTACAATCAAGAGACCCAGTACTTC.

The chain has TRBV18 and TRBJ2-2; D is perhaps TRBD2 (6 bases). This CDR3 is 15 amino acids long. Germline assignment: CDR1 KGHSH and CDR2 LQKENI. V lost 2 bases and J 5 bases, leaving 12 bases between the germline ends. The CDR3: CASSPNPGGTGELFF. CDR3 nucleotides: TGTGCCAGCTCACCAAACCCCGGGGGTACCGGGGAGCTGTTTTTT.

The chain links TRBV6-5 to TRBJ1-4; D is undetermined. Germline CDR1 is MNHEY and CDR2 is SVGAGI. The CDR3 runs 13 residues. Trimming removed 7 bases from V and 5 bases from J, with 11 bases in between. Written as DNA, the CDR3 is TGTGCCAGCAAAAGAGAGGAGAATGAAAAACTGTTTTTT. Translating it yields CASKREENEKLFF.

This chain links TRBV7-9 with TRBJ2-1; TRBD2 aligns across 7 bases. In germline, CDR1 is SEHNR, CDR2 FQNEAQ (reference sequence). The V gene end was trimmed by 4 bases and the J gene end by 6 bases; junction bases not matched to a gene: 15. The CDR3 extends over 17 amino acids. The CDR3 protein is CASSSLEGGYRSNEQFF. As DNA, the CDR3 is TGTGCCAGCAGCTCTCTAGAGGGAGGGTACCGGAGCAATGAGCAGTTCTTC.

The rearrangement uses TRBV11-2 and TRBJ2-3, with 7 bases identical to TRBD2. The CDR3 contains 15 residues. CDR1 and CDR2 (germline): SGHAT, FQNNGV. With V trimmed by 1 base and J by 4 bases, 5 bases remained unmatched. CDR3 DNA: TGTGCCAGCAGCTTAGGGCGGGGGAAATCAGATACGCAGTATTTT. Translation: CASSLGRGKSDTQYF.

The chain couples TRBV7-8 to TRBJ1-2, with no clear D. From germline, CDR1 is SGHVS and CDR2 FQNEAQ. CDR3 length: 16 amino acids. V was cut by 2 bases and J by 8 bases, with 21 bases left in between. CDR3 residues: CASSLSSSYRTYGYTF. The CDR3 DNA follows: TGTGCCAGCAGCTTATCGTCCTCGTATCGAACCTACGGCTACACCTTC.

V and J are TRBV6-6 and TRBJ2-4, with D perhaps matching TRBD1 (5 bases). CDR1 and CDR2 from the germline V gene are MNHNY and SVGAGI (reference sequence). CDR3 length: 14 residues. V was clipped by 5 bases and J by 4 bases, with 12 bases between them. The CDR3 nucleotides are TGTGCCAGCAGTACAGACAGACTTAAAAACATTCAGTACTTC. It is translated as CASSTDRLKNIQYF.

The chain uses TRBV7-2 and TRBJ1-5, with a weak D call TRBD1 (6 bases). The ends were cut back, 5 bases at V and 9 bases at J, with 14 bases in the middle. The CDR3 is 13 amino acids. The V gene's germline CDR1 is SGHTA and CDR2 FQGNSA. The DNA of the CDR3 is TGTGCCAGCAGCCCGAGGGGGTCAGGGCCCCAGCATTTT. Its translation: CASSPRGSGPQHF.

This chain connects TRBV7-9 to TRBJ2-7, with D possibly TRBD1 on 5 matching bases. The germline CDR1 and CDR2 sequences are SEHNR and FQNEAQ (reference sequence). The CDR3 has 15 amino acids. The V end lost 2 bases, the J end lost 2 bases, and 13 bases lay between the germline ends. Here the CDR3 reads CASSLSKDTAYEQYF. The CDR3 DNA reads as TGTGCCAGCAGCTTATCGAAGGACACGGCCTACGAGCAGTACTTC.

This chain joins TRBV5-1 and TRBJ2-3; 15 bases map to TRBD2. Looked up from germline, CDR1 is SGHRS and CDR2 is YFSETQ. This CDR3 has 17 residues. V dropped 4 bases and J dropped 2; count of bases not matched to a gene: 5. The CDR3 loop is CASSPGLAGGTTDTQYF. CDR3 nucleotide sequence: TGCGCCAGCAGCCCAGGACTAGCGGGGGGGACCACAGATACGCAGTATTTT.

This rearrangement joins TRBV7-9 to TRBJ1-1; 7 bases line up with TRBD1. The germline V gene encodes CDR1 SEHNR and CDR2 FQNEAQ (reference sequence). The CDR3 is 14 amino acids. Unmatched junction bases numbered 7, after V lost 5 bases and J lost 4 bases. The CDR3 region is CASSLEGASTEAFF. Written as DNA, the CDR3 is TGTGCCAGCAGCCTGGAGGGGGCTAGCACTGAAGCTTTCTTT.

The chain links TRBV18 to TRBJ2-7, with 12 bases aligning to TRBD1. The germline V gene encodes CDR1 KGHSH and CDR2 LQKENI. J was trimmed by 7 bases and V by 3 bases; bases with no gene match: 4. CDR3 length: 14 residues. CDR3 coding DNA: TGTGCCAGCTCACCGGGACAGGGGGCCGGGGAGCAGTACTTC. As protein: CASSPGQGAGEQYF.

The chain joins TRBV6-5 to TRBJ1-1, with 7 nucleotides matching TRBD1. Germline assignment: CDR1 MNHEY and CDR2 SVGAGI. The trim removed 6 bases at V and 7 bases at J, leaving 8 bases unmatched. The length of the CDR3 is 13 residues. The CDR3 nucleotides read TGTGCCAGCAGACGACAGGGCCCCTTTGAAGCTTTCTTT. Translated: CASRRQGPFEAFF.

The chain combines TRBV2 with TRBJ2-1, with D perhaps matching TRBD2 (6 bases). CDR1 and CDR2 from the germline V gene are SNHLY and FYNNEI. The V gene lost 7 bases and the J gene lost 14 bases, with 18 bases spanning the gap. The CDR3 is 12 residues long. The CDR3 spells CASTGGGLIEFF. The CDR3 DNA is TGTGCCAGCACCGGGGGAGGACTCATCGAGTTCTTC.

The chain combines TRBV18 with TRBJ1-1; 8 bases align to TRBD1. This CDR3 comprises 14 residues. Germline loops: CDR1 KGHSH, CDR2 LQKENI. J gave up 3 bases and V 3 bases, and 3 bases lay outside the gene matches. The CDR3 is CASSPTGEDTEAFF. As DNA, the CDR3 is TGTGCCAGCTCACCGACAGGGGAGGACACTGAAGCTTTCTTT.